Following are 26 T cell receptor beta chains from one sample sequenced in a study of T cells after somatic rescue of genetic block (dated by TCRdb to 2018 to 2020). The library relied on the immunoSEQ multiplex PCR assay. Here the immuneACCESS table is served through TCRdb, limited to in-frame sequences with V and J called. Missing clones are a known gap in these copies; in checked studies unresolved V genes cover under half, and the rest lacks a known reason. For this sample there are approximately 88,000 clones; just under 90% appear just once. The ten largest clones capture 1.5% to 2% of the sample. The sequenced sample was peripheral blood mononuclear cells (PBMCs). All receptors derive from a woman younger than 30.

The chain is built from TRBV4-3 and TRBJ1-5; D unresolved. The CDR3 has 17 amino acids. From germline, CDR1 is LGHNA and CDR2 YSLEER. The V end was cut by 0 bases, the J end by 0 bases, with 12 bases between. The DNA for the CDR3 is TGCGCCAGCAGCCAAGAGCCAACAGCGTATAGCAATCAGCCCCAGCATTTT. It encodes CASSQEPTAYSNQPQHF.

The CDR3 DNA sequence: TGTGCCAGCAGCTTAGTCGGATTATCTGAAGCTTTCTTT. It codes for CASSLVGLSEAFF. This chain uses TRBV7-2 with TRBJ1-1; D is unclear. Germline-derived CDR1 and CDR2 are SGHTA and FQGNSA. The ends were cut back, 1 base at V and 6 bases at J, with 9 bases in the middle. The CDR3 is 13 amino acids.

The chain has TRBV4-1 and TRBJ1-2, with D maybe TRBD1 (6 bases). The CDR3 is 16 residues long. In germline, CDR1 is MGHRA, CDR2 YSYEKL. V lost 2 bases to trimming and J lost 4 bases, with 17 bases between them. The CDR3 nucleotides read TGCGCCAGCAGCCAATCAGGGGCAGGAGGGGGCTATGGCTACACCTTC. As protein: CASSQSGAGGGYGYTF.

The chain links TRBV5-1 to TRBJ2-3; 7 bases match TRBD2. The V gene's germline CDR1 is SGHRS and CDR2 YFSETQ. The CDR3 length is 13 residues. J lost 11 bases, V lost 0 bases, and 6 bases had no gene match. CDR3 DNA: TGCGCCAGCAGCTTGGGGGGCCTAGCGGAGCAGTATTTT. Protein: CASSLGGLAEQYF.

CDR3 sequence: CASSWNRGLFNQPQHF. The CDR3 bases are TGTGCCAGCAGTTGGAACAGGGGCTTATTCAATCAGCCCCAGCATTTT. The V call is TRBV28, the J call TRBJ1-5; 7 nucleotides agree with TRBD1. Per the germline V gene, CDR1 is MDHEN and CDR2 is SYDVKM. Unmatched junction bases numbered 9, after V lost 4 bases and J lost 3 bases. The CDR3 is made up of 16 amino acids.

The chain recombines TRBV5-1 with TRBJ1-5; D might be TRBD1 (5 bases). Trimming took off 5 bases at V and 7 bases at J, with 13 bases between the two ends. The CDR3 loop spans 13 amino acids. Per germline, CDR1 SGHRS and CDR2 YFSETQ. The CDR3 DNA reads TGCGCCAGCAGTTCAGAGGGGCGCCAGCCCCAGCATTTT. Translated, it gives CASSSEGRQPQHF.

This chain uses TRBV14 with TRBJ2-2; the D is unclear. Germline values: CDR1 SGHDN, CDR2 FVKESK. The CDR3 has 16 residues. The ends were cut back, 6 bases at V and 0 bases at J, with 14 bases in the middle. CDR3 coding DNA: TGTGCCAGCAGTCCGTATTGGGCGGCGAACACCGGGGAGCTGTTTTTT. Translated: CASSPYWAANTGELFF.

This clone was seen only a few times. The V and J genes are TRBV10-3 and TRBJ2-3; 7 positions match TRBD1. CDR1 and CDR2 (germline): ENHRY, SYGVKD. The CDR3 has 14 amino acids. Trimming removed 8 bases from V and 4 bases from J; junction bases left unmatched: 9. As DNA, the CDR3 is TGTGCCATCGGGGACAGTGGCGATGCAGATACGCAGTATTTT. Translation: CAIGDSGDADTQYF.

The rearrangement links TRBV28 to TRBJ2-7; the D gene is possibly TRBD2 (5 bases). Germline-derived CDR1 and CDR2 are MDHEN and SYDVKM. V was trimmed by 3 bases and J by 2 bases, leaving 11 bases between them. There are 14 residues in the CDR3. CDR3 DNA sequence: TGTGCCAGCAGTTTGGTAGCGCCGACCTACGAGCAGTACTTC. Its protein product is CASSLVAPTYEQYF.

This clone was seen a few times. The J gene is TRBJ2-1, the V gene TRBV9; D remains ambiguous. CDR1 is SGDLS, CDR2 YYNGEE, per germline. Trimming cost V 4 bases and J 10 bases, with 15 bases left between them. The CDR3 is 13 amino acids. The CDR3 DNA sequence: TGTGCCAGCAGCTCCCAGTCCGTCGAAGAGCAGTTCTTC. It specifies CASSSQSVEEQFF.

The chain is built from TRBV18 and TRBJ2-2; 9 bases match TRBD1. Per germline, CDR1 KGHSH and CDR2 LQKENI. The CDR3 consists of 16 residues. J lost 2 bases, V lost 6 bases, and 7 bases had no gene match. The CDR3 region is CASSALTGGNTGELFF. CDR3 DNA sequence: TGTGCCAGCTCCGCTTTGACAGGGGGAAACACCGGGGAGCTGTTTTTT.

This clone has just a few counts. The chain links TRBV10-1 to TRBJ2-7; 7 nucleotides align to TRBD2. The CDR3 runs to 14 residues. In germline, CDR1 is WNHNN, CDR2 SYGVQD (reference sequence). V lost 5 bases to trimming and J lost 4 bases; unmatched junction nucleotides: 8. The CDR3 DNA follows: TGCGCCAGCAGTCCTAGCGGAACTTTTTACGAGCAGTACTTC. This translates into CASSPSGTFYEQYF.

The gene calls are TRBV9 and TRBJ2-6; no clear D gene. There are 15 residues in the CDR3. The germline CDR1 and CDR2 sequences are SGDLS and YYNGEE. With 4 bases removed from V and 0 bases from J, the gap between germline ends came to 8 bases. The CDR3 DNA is TGTGCCAGCAGCTATTCGAGCTCTGGGGCCAACGTCCTGACTTTC. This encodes CASSYSSSGANVLTF.

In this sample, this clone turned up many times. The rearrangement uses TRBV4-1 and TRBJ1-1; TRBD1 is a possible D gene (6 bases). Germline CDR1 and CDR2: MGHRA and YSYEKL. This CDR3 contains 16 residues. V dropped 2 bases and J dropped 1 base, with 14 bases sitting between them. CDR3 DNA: TGCGCCAGCAGCCAACCCTGGGCAGGGGAGAACACTGAAGCTTTCTTT. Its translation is CASSQPWAGENTEAFF.

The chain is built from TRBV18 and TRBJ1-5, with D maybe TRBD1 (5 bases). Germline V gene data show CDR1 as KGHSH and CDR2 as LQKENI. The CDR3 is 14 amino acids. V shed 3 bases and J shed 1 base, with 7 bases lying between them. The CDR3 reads CASSPQGSNQPQHF. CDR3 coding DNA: TGTGCCAGCTCACCCCAGGGAAGCAATCAGCCCCAGCATTTT.

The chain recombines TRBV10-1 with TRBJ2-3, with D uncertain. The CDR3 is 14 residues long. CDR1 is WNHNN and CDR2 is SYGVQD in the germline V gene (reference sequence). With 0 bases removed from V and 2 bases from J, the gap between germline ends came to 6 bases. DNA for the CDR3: TGCGCCAGCAGTGAGTCGGGTACCACAGATACGCAGTATTTT. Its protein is CASSESGTTDTQYF.

The CDR3 DNA is TGTGCCAGCAGTTTCCCCGCTCATACAGGGGATGGGGTGAACACTGAAGCTTTCTTT. Its protein is CASSFPAHTGDGVNTEAFF. The rearrangement uses TRBV28 and TRBJ1-1, with 7 bases that match TRBD1. The CDR3 is 19 amino acids. The germline CDR1 and CDR2 sequences are MDHEN and SYDVKM. V dropped 3 bases and J dropped 0; count of bases not matched to a gene: 16.

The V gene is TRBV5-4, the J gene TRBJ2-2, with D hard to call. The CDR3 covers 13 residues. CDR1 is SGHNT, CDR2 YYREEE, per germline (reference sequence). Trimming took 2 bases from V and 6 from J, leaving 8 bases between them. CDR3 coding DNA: TGTGCCAGCAGCTTTGGTAGCCCCGGGGAGCTGTTTTTT. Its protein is CASSFGSPGELFF. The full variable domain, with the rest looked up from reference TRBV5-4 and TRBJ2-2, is ETGVTQSPTHLIKTRGQQVTLRCSSQSGHNTVSWYQQALGQGPQFIFQYYREEENGRGNFPPRFSGLQFPNYSSELNVNALELDDSALYLCASSFGSPGELFFGEGSRLTVL.

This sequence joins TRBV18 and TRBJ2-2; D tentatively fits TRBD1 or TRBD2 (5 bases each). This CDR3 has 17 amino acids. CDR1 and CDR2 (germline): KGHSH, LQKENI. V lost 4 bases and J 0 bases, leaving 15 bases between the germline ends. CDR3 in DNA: TGTGCCAGCTCACGGGAGACAGCCGAGACGAACACCGGGGAGCTGTTTTTT. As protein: CASSRETAETNTGELFF.

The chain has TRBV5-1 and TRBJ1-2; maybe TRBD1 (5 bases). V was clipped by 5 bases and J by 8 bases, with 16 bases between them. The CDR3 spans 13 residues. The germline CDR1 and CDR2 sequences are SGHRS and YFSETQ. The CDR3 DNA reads TGCGCCAGCAGATCCCCGGGGCAGGAGGGCTACACCTTC. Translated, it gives CASRSPGQEGYTF.

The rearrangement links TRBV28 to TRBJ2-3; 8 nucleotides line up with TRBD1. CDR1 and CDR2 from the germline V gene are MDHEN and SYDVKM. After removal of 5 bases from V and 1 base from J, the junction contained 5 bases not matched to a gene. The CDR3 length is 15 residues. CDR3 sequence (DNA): TGTGCCAGCAGTCCACCCAGGGGGCGCACAGATACGCAGTATTTT. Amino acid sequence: CASSPPRGRTDTQYF.

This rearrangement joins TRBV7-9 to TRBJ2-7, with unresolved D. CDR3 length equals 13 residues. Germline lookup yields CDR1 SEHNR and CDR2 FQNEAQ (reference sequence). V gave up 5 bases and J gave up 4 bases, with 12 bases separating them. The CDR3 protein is CASSPSFGYEQYF. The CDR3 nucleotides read TGTGCCAGCAGCCCCTCGTTTGGGTACGAGCAGTACTTC.

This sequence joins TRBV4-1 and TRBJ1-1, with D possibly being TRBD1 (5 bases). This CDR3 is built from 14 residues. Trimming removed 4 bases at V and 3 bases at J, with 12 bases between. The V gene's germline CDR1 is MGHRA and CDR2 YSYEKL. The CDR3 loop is CASSPDRGDTEAFF. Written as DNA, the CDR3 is TGCGCCAGCAGCCCGGACCGGGGGGACACTGAAGCTTTCTTT.

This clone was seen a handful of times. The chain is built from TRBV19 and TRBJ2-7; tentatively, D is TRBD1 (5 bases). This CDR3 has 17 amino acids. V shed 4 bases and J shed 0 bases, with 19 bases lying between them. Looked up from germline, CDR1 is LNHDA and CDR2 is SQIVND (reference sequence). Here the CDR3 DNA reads TGTGCCAGTAGTAGGGCAGGGCCCAATCCGGGCTCCTACGAGCAGTACTTC. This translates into CASSRAGPNPGSYEQYF.

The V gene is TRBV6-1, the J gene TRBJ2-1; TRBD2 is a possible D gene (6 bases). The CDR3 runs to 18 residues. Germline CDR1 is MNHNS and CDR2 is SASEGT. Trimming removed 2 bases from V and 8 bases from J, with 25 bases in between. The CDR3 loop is CASSESIQLAIPGHEQFF. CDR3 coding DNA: TGTGCCAGCAGTGAATCAATCCAACTAGCAATCCCTGGCCATGAGCAGTTCTTC.

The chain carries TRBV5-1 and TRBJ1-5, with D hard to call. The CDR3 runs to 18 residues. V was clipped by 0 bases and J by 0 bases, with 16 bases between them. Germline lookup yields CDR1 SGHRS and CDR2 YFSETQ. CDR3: CASSLAPSSRRSNQPQHF. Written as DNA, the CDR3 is TGCGCCAGCAGCTTGGCCCCCTCCTCAAGACGTAGCAATCAGCCCCAGCATTTT.